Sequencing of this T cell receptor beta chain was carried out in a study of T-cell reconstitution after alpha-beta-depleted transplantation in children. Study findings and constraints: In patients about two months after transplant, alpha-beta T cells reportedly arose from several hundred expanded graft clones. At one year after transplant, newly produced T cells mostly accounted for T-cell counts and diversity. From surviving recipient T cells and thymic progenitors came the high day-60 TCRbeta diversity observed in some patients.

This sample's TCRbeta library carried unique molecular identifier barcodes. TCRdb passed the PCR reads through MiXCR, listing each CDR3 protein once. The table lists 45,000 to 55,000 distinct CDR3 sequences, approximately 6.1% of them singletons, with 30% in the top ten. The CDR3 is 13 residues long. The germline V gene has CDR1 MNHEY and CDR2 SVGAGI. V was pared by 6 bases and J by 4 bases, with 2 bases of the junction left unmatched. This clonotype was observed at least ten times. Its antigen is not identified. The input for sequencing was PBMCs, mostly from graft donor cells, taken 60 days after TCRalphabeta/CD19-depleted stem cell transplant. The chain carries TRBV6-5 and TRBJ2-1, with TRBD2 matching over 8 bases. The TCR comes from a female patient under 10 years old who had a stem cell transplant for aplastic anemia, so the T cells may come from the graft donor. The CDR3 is CASRRLAYNEQFF. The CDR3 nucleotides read TGTGCCAGCAGACGACTAGCGTACAATGAGCAGTTCTTC.